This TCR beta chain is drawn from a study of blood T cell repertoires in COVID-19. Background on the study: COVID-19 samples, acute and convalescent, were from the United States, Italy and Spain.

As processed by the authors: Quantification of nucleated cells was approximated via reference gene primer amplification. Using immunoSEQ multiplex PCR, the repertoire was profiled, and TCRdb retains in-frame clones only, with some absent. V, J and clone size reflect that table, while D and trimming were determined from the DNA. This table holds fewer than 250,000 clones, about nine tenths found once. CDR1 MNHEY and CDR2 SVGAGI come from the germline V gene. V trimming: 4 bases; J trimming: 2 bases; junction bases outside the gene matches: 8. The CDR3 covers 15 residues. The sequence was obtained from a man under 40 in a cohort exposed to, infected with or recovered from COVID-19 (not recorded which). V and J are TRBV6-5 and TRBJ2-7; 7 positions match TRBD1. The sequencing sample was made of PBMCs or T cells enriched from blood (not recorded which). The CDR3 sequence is CASSSLPGQPYEQYF. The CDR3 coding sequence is TGTGCCAGCAGTTCCCTACCGGGACAGCCCTACGAGCAGTACTTC.